The text below deals with one TCR beta chain. Its antigen is currently unknown. The data belong to a study of T cell repertoires in cytomegalovirus infection. Overall study context: Signatures in public TCR beta sequences pointed to both CMV infection and matching HLA type.

V shed 7 bases and J shed 1 base, with 19 bases lying between them. CDR3 length: 16 residues. Looked up from germline, CDR1 is SEHNR and CDR2 is FQNEAQ (reference sequence). Study-wide points: CMV carriers having the relevant HLA were flagged by cumulative public TCR beta family frequency. Predominance within the ex vivo response was attributable to HLA-C-restricted CMV-specific TCR beta clonotypes.

A single record per CDR3 protein comes from TCRdb applying MiXCR to the reads. The repertoire holds 740,000 or so distinct CDR3 sequences, 35% to 40% seen once, with around 2.6% in the top ten. The sequence was obtained from a human donor in good health (CMV status not recorded). Some clones in this sample may be carry-over from other donors' samples. This sequence joins TRBV7-9 and TRBJ1-1; tentatively, D is TRBD1 (6 bases). Specimen: PBMCs. The CDR3 DNA is TGTGCCAGCACCCAAGTGGGGGGCAGTGGGAACACTGAAGCTTTCTTT. Protein: CASTQVGGSGNTEAFF. The full variable domain, completed using reference TRBV7-9 and TRBJ1-1, is DTGVSQNPRHKITKRGQNVTFRCDPISEHNRLYWYRQTLGQGPEFLTYFQNEAQLEKSRLLSDRFSAERPKGSFSTLEIQRTEQGDSAMYLCASTQVGGSGNTEAFFGQGTRLTVV.